This TCR beta chain appears in the sequencing data of a study of blood T cells in healthy people across ages. The use of a sample-barcoded 5' primer and a J-beta primer mix characterized a second PCR of about 7 to 12 cycles. TCRdb passed the 5' RACE reads through MiXCR, listing each CDR3 protein once. This table has about 680,000 distinct CDR3 sequences, around 49% appearing once. Whole-study results and caveats: One million T cells yielded diversity estimates that were considered underestimates. Donor CMV status, an unknown factor, possibly confounded changes in expanded clonotypes.

This clonotype has only a few counts. Its antigen is unknown. This TCR was recovered from a woman between 55 and 75 years old in good health. The sample consisted of blood.

The chain's CDR3 is CASSLIRWDRGGDNSPLHF. The CDR3 DNA sequence: TGTGCCAGCAGTCTGATTCGTTGGGACAGGGGTGGAGATAATTCACCCCTCCACTTT. The chain uses TRBV28 and TRBJ1-6, with 10 bases identical to TRBD1. V gave up 5 bases and J gave up 5 bases; unmatched junction bases: 15. CDR1 and CDR2 from the germline V gene are MDHEN and SYDVKM. The CDR3 has 19 amino acids.